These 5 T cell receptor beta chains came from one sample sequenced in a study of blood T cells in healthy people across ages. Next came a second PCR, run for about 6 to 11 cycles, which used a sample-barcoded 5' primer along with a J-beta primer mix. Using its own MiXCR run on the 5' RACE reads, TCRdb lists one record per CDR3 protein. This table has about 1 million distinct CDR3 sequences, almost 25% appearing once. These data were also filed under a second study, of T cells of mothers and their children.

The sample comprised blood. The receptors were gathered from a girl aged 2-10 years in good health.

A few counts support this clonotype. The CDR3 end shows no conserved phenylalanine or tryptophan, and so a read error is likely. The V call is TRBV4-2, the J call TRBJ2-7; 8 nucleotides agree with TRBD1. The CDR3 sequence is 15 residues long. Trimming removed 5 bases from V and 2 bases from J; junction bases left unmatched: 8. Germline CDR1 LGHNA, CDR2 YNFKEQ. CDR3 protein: CASSRSGTGAYEQYS. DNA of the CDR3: TGTGCCAGCAGCAGGTCCGGGACAGGCGCCTACGAGCAGTACTCC.

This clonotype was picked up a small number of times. CDR3 region: CASSLRGGAGGYTF. CDR3 bases: TGTGCCAGCAGTTTAAGGGGAGGGGCCGGCGGCTACACCTTC. The chain has TRBV12-3 or TRBV12-4 and TRBJ1-2; possibly TRBD1 for D (5 bases). There are 14 residues in the CDR3. V was trimmed by 2 bases and J by 8 bases, leaving 15 bases between them.

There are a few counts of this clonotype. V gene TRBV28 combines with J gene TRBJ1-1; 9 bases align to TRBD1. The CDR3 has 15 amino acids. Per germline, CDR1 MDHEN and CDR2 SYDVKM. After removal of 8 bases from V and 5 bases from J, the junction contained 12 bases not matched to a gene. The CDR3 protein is CASYWTGAAGTEAFF. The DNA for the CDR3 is TGTGCCAGCTACTGGACAGGGGCTGCGGGGACTGAAGCTTTCTTT.

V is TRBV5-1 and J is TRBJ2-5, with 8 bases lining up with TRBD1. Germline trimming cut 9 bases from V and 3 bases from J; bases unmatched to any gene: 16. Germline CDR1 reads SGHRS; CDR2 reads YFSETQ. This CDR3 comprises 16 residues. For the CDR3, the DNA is TGCGCCACCACCCGACTCCCAGGACAGGGAGAAGAGACCCAGTACTTC. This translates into CATTRLPGQGEETQYF.

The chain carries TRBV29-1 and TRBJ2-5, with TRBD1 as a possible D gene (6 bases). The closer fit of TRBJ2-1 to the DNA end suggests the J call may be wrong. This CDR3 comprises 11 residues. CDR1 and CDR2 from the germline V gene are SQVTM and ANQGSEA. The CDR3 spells CSVVWGLEQFF. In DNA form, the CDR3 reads TGCAGCGTTGTGTGGGGGCTTGAGCAGTTCTTC.